The rows below give T cell receptor beta chains drawn from one sample of a study of cytomegalovirus exposure and HLA in healthy donors. Sequencing used immunoSEQ multiplex PCR; TCRdb keeps in-frame clones, though not all of them. This sample has about 170,000 clones, with around four fifths found just once. Material for sequencing was PBMCs. The receptor source for this set is a female donor in good health and CMV-seronegative. CDR3s include the opening cysteine and the closing phenylalanine or tryptophan. The order of the fields is V gene, D gene, CDR3 length, CDR3 protein. A D gene is named only where the DNA matches it firmly.

TRBV25-1 | TRBD1 | 14 | CASSGQGFNQPQHF
TRBV6-5 | TRBD2 | 15 | CASSPSGRARDTQYF
TRBV4-1 | . | 12 | CASRGVTGKAFF
TRBV4-2 | . | 15 | CASSRDGTPNTEAFF
TRBV19 | . | 15 | CAGSMSGESSYEQYF
TRBV5-1 | . | 14 | CASSLRRGNTEAFF
TRBV30 | TRBD1 | 16 | CAWSVQGIKTNEKLFF
TRBV7-9 | TRBD2 | 15 | CASSPEASGGETQYF
TRBV7-9 | . | 15 | CATLGAEPGANVLTF
TRBV30 | . | 14 | CAWSRGSYTGELFF
TRBV7-2 | TRBD2 | 16 | CASSLGGLAGGGELFF
TRBV5-1 | . | 14 | CASSLDGHNSPLHF
TRBV9 | . | 13 | CASSEGGGNEQFF